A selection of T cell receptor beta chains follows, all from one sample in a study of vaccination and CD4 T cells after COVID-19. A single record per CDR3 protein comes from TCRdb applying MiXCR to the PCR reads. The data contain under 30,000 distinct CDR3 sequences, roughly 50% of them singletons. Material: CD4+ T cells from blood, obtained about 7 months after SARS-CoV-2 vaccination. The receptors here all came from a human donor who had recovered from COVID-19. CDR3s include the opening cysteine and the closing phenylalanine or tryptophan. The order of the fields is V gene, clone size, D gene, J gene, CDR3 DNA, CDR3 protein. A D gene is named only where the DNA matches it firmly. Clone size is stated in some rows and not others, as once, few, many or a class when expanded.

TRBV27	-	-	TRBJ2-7	TGTGCCAGCAGTTTCAGGGGGGGGCAGTACTTC	CASSFRGGQYF
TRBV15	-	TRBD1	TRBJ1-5	TGTGCCACCAGCGGACAACAGGGGTTTAGCAATCAGCCCCAGCATTTT	CATSGQQGFSNQPQHF
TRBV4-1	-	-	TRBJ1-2	TGCGCCAGCAGCCAAGTGGGAGGGGACTATGGCTACACCTTC	CASSQVGGDYGYTF
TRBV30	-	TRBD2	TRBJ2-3	TGTGCCTGGAGGCTAGCGGGAGGGAGGGATACGCAGTATTTT	CAWRLAGGRDTQYF
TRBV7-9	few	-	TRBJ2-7	TGTGCCAGCAGCTCAGGCTCGGGACTCCTCTCCTACGAGCAGTACTTC	CASSSGSGLLSYEQYF
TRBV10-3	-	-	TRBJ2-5	TGTGCCATCAGTGAGGTAAAGGGGTCTGTCGGGACCCAGTACTTC	CAISEVKGSVGTQYF
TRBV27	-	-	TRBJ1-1	TGTGCCAGCAGTTTATTTTTCCCAGGTACAAACAGTGCAGCTTTCTTT	CASSLFFPGTNSAAFF
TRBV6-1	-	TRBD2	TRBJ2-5	TGTGCCAGCAGTGAACTCGGGAGGAGCCCCCAAGAGACCCAGTACTTC	CASSELGRSPQETQYF
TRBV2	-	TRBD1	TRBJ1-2	TGTGCCAGCAGTGAGGACAGGGACTATGGCTACACCTTC	CASSEDRDYGYTF
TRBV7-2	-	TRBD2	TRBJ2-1	TGTGCCAGCAGCCCCGAGCGGGAGGCTTTCTACAATGAGCAGTTCTTC	CASSPEREAFYNEQFF
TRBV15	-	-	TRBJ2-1	TGTGCCACCAGCAGAGTGAGCAGACCGGAGGTGGGTGAGCAGTTCTTC	CATSRVSRPEVGEQFF
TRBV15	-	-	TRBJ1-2	TGTGCCACCAGCATTGGAGGGAACTATGGCTACACCTTC	CATSIGGNYGYTF
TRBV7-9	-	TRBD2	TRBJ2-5	TGTGCCAGCAGCTCCAGACTAGCGGGAGGACTTCGGGAGACCCAGTACTTC	CASSSRLAGGLRETQYF
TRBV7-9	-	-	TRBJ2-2	TGTGCCAGCAGGAAACGGACAGCCACCGGGGAGCTGTTTTTT	CASRKRTATGELFF
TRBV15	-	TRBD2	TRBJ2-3	TGTGCCACCAGCGCCACGGGGACTAGCGGGGCTTTCGACACAGATACGCAGTATTTT	CATSATGTSGAFDTDTQYF
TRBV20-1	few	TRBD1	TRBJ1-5	TGCAGTGCTCGTACAGGGGCTAGCAATCAGCCCCAGCATTTT	CSARTGASNQPQHF
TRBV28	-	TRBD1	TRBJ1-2	TGTGCCAGCAGTTCCTCTTCAGGGGGGGATAGGGGCTACACCTTC	CASSSSSGGDRGYTF
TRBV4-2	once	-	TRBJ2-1	TGTGCCAGCAGCCAATTCGGGACCAATGAGCAGTTCTTC	CASSQFGTNEQFF
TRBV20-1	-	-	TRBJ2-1	TGCAGTGCTAGAGATCTTGGGGCCTTCTCCTACAATGAGCAGTTCTTC	CSARDLGAFSYNEQFF
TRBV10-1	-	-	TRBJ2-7	TGCGCCAGCAGCGTTGCAAGACCCGAGCAGTACTTC	CASSVARPEQYF
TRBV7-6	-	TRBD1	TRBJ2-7	TGTGCCAGCAGCTTAGCGCCTGGACAGGGGGACTACGAGCAGTACTTC	CASSLAPGQGDYEQYF
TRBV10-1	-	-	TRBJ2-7	TGCGCCAGCAGTGAGGGACACAAGCGTTACGAGCAGTACTTC	CASSEGHKRYEQYF
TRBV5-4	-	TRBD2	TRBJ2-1	TGTGCCAGCAGCTCGGGACTAGCGGGGGGCTACAATGAGCAGTTCTTC	CASSSGLAGGYNEQFF
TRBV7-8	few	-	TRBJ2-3	TGTGCCAGCAGCCCCCTCGGGGATACGCAGTATTTT	CASSPLGDTQYF
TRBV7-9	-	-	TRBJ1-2	TGTGCCAGCACCCCCGGGGGCTCCCCTAACTATGGCTACACCTTC	CASTPGGSPNYGYTF
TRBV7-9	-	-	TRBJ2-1	TGTGCCAGCAGCTTAGGAGGGAGAATCCCCAATGAGCAGTTCTTC	CASSLGGRIPNEQFF
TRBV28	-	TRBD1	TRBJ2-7	TGTGCCACCGACAGGGCCCACTCCTACGAGCAGTACTTC	CATDRAHSYEQYF
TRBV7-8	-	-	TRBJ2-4	TGTGCCAGCAGCGTCAGGGGGGCGATAGCCAAAAACATTCAGTACTTC	CASSVRGAIAKNIQYF
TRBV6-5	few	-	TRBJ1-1	TGTGCCAGCAGTTACTCGCAGGCGAACACTGAAGCTTTCTTT	CASSYSQANTEAFF
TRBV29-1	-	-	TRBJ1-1	TGCAGCGTTGTCAGGGAGAACACTGAAGCTTTCTTT	CSVVRENTEAFF
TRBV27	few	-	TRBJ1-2	TGTGCCAGCGGGCTCTCCGGACTGGACTATGGCTACACCTTC	CASGLSGLDYGYTF
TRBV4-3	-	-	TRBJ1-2	TGCGCCAGCAGCCGCTTAACGGGCAGGGAGGGCAATGGCTACACCTTC	CASSRLTGREGNGYTF
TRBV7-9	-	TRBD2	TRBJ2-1	TGTGCCAGCAGCTTAGGGACTAGCGGGAAAAGTGGCAATGAGCAGTTCTTC	CASSLGTSGKSGNEQFF
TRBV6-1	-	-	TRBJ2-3	TGTGCCAGCAGCGGAGGGGCTGGCACAGATACGCAGTATTTT	CASSGGAGTDTQYF
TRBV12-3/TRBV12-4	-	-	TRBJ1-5	TGTGCCAGCAGTACCGACGGACTCAATCAGCCCCAGCATTTT	CASSTDGLNQPQHF
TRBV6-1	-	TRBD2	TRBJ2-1	TGTGCCAGCAGTCCCGGACTAGCGGGCTCGGAGCAGTTCTTC	CASSPGLAGSEQFF
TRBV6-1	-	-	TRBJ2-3	TGTGCCAGCAGTGAAAGGGTGCTCGGCACAGATACGCAGTATTTT	CASSERVLGTDTQYF
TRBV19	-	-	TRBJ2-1	TGTGCCAGTATGGAATTCACTGGGGTGTACAATGAGCAGTTCTTC	CASMEFTGVYNEQFF
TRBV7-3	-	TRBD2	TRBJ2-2	TGTGCCAGCAGCTTAAAGGGACTAGCGGGAGCCGGGGAGCTGTTTTTT	CASSLKGLAGAGELFF
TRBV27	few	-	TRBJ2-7	TGTGCCAGCAGTTTCCAACCCTTTAGCTCCTACGAGCAGTACTTC	CASSFQPFSSYEQYF
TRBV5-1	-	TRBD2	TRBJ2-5	TGCGCCAGCAGCCCGGGCTTAGCGGGGCGAGAGACCCAGTACTTC	CASSPGLAGRETQYF
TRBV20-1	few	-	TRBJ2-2	TGCAGTGCTAGGCCCCCTCCGCGAGGGAACACCGGGGAGCTGTTTTTT	CSARPPPRGNTGELFF
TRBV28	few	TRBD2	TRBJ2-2	TGTGCCAGCAAAAGCGGGAGGGCGACCGGGGAGCTGTTTTTT	CASKSGRATGELFF
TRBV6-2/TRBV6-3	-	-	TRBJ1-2	TGTGCCAGCAGTTTGGGCCTGGATACCGCTGGCTACACCTTC	CASSLGLDTAGYTF
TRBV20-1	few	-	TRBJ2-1	TGCAGTGCTAGAGACTATGGGGTCCCCTCCTACAATGAGCAGTTCTTC	CSARDYGVPSYNEQFF
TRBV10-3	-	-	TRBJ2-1	TGTGCCATCAGTGAGGCCATGACTGGGTCCTACAATGAGCAGTTCTTC	CAISEAMTGSYNEQFF
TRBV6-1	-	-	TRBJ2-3	TGTGCCAGCAGTGAATGGGCGCGGCGGAGCACAGATACGCAGTATTTT	CASSEWARRSTDTQYF
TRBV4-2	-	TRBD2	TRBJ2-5	TGTGCCAGCAGCCAAGATAGGACTAGCGGGATCCTCGTGCCCGAGACCCAGTACTTC	CASSQDRTSGILVPETQYF
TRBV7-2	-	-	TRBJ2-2	TGTGCCAGCGCCCCGGACCCTACCCCGGGGGAGCTGTTTTTT	CASAPDPTPGELFF